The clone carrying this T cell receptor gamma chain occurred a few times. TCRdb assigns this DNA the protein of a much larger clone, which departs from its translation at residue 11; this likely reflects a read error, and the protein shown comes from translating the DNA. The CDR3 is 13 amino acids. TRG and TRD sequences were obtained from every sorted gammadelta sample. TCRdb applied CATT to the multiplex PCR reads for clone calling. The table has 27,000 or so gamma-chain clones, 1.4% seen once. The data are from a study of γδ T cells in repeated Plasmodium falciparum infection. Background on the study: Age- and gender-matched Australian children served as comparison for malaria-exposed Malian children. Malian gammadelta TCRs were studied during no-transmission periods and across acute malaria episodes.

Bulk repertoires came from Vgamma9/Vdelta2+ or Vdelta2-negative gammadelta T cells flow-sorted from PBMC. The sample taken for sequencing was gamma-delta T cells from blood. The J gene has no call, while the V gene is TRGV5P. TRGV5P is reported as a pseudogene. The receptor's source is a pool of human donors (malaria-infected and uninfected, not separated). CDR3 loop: CATWGTLCYKRLF. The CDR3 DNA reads TGTGCCACCTGGGGCACCCTTTGCTATAAGAGACTCTTT.